Sequencing of this T cell receptor (beta chain) was carried out in a study of blood T cell repertoires in COVID-19. Study-wide background: Sites across the United States, Italy and Spain contributed samples from acute and convalescent COVID-19. From T cells, B-cell-depleted T cells, or PBMCs came the material, which was cDNA or gDNA.

Germline CDR1 SGHRS, CDR2 YFSETQ. Trimming removed 1 base from V and 5 bases from J, with 10 bases in between. The CDR3 runs 14 residues. As handled by the study authors: Reference gene primer amplification gave estimated nucleated cell counts. Assay: immunoSEQ multiplex PCR; the TCRdb copy retains only in-frame clones and omits some. For V, J and clone size, that table is used; D and trimming come from the DNA. The sample has about 220,000 clones, about 85% seen once; the top ten hold just under 20%. The chain links TRBV5-1 to TRBJ1-5, with D possibly TRBD1 on 5 matching bases. The sequenced sample was peripheral blood. This clonotype was obtained from a man aged 25-45 years with active or convalescent COVID-19. CDR3 residues: CASSLNGGDQPQHF. The CDR3 DNA sequence: TGCGCCAGCAGCTTGAACGGGGGGGATCAGCCCCAGCATTTT.